One sample yielded the 15 T cell receptor beta chains listed below, sequenced in a study of cytomegalovirus exposure and HLA in healthy donors. Vbeta (60) and Jbeta (13) primers were used in the PCR. Measured with immunoSEQ multiplex PCR; TCRdb has only the in-frame clones, and not every one. The data hold some 95,000 clones, with around 77% observed a single time. Sequencing used PBMCs. The origin of the receptors is a man aged 25-45 years in good health and CMV-seronegative.

V gene TRBV11-2 combines with J gene TRBJ1-6; D perhaps matches TRBD1 (5 bases). The CDR3 is 14 amino acids. Trimming took 1 base from V and 6 from J, leaving 7 bases between them. The germline V gene has CDR1 SGHAT and CDR2 FQNNGV. The DNA for the CDR3 is TGTGCCAGCAGCTTAGGCGGGGCTAATTCACCCCTCCACTTT. Amino acids: CASSLGGANSPLHF. Variable domain in full (rest from reference TRBV11-2 and TRBJ1-6): EAGVAQSPRYKIIEKRQSVAFWCNPISGHATLYWYQQILGQGPKLLIQFQNNGVVDDSQLPKDRFSAERLKGVDSTLKIQPAKLEDSAVYLCASSLGGANSPLHFGNGTRLTVT.

This clone was seen only once. The CDR3 region has the DNA TGTGCCAGCACTAAACTTGGACAGGGAGATACTGAAGCTTTCTTT. Encoded protein: CASTKLGQGDTEAFF. The chain couples TRBV6-1 to TRBJ1-1; 8 positions match TRBD1. Per germline, CDR1 MNHNS and CDR2 SASEGT. The trim removed 7 bases at V and 5 bases at J, leaving 12 bases unmatched. This CDR3 is built from 15 residues.

This chain uses TRBV7-2 with TRBJ2-7, with unresolved D. Germline V gene lookup returns CDR1 SGHTA and CDR2 FQGNSA. V gave up 5 bases and J gave up 1 base, with 6 bases separating them. This CDR3 contains 12 residues. CDR3 sequence reads: CASSRPSYEQYF. CDR3 nucleotide sequence: TGTGCCAGCAGCCGTCCTTCCTACGAGCAGTACTTC.

This clone occurred once. At one boundary the junction diverges from the germline segment, which might be a read error. The chain employs TRBV6-1 and TRBJ1-2; 7 nucleotides agree with TRBD1. The CDR3 runs 12 residues. Germline V gives CDR1 MNHNS, CDR2 SASEGT. DNA of the CDR3: TGTGCCAGCAGTGAGGCAACGACCAGGGGGGCCTTC. Protein sequence: CASSEATTRGAF.

The chain employs TRBV10-2 and TRBJ1-6; D uncertain. This CDR3 is 15 amino acids long. With 7 bases removed from V and 10 bases from J, the gap between germline ends came to 20 bases. Germline CDR1 is WSHSY and CDR2 is SAAADI. The CDR3: CASTEDRNGRSPLHF. Written as DNA, the CDR3 is TGCGCCAGCACAGAGGACCGTAATGGGAGATCACCCCTCCACTTT.

This chain's CDR3 is CAWSLGRLAGSTYEQYF. In nucleotides, the CDR3 is TGTGCCTGGAGTCTGGGTAGACTAGCGGGGAGCACCTACGAGCAGTACTTC. The chain joins TRBV30 to TRBJ2-7, with TRBD2 matching over 11 bases. The V gene end was trimmed by 2 bases and the J gene end by 2 bases; junction bases not matched to a gene: 11. Germline V CDR1 and CDR2: GTSNPN, SVGIG (reference sequence). The CDR3 spans 17 residues.

CDR3 sequence: CASSYTDSRLDTQYF. The CDR3 region has the DNA TGTGCCAGCAGTTATACGGACAGTCGGTTGGATACGCAGTATTTT. The gene calls are TRBV27 and TRBJ2-3, with D perhaps matching TRBD1 (6 bases). The CDR3 has 15 amino acids. CDR1 MNHEY and CDR2 SMNVEV come from the germline V gene (reference sequence). V was pared by 4 bases and J by 6 bases, with 17 bases between.

V and J are TRBV10-3 and TRBJ1-5; 9 nucleotides match TRBD1. The junction had 6 bases not matched to a gene; V was cut back by 6 bases and J by 6 bases. Germline V gene sequence: CDR1 ENHRY, CDR2 SYGVKD. This CDR3 is built from 14 residues. Written as DNA, the CDR3 is TGTGCCATCAGGTCACAGGGGGCACGTCAGCCCCAGCATTTT. This sequence encodes CAIRSQGARQPQHF.

This sequence joins TRBV10-1 and TRBJ2-5, with D possibly matching TRBD2 (6 bases). In germline, CDR1 is WNHNN, CDR2 SYGVQD (reference sequence). Deletions cut 6 bases from V and 5 bases from J, with 13 bases between. This CDR3 comprises 13 residues. The CDR3 coding sequence is TGCGCCAGCAGAAGGGACTTTCAGGAGACCCAGTACTTC. It encodes CASRRDFQETQYF.

This clone was recorded only once. The chain couples TRBV5-1 to TRBJ2-3, with D perhaps matching TRBD2 (5 bases). The CDR3 length is 15 residues. V was cut by 4 bases and J by 2 bases, with 14 bases left in between. Per the germline V gene, CDR1 is SGHRS and CDR2 is YFSETQ. CDR3 amino acids: CASSLRLPDTDTQYF. As DNA, the CDR3 is TGCGCCAGCAGCCTGAGACTACCTGACACAGATACGCAGTATTTT.

The rearrangement links TRBV5-1 to TRBJ1-2; D is perhaps TRBD1 (6 bases). The ends were cut back, 4 bases at V and 0 bases at J, with 19 bases in the middle. CDR3 length: 17 residues. Germline CDR1 SGHRS, CDR2 YFSETQ. CDR3 loop: CASSPYTVGQSNYGYTF. The CDR3 DNA follows: TGCGCCAGCAGCCCTTACACCGTCGGACAGTCTAACTATGGCTACACCTTC.

The CDR3 spells CASAQGASYEQYF. The CDR3 DNA reads TGTGCTAGTGCCCAGGGGGCTTCCTACGAGCAGTACTTC. V and J are TRBV12-5 and TRBJ2-7; 8 nucleotides line up with TRBD1. The germline CDR1 and CDR2 sequences are LGHNT and FRNRAP. The CDR3 runs to 13 residues. Trimming removed 7 bases from V and 1 base from J; junction bases left unmatched: 3.

This clone was detected a few times. J is TRBJ1-2 and V is TRBV7-9; no clear D. This CDR3 has 15 residues. The germline V gene encodes CDR1 SEHNR and CDR2 FQNEAQ (reference sequence). Between the trimmed V and J ends, which lost 3 bases and 2 bases, there was a span of 13 bases. The CDR3: CASSLGKRLNYGYTF. The CDR3 bases are TGTGCCAGCAGCTTGGGTAAAAGACTAAACTATGGCTACACCTTC.

The CDR3 spells CASSLDTQETQYF. CDR3 DNA: TGTGCCAGCAGTCTTGACACCCAAGAGACCCAGTACTTC. The V and J genes are TRBV7-9 and TRBJ2-5; D ambiguous. The germline gives CDR1 SEHNR, CDR2 FQNEAQ (reference sequence). The CDR3 extends over 13 amino acids. V lost 6 bases to trimming and J lost 1 base, with 9 bases between them.

The chain links TRBV5-1 to TRBJ2-3, with 8 bases that match TRBD1. The CDR3 covers 15 residues. Germline lookup yields CDR1 SGHRS and CDR2 YFSETQ. Trimming took 4 bases from V and 0 from J; bases not matched to a gene: 4. CDR3 region: CASSRQGASTDTQYF. The CDR3 DNA reads as TGCGCCAGCAGCCGCCAGGGGGCTAGCACAGATACGCAGTATTTT.